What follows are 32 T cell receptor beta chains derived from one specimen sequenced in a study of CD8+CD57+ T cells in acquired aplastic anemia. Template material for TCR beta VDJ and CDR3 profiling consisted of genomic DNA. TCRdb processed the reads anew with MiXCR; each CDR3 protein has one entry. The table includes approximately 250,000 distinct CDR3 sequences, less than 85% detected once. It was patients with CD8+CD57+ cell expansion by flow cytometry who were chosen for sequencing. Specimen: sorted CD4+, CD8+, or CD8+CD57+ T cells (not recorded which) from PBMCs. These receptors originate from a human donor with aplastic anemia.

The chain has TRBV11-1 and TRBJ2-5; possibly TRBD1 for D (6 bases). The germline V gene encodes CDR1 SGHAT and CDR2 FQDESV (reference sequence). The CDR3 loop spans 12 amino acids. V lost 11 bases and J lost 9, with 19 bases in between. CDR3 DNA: TGTGCCGGCAACTTGGCTAGGACAGCCCAGTACTTC. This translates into CAGNLARTAQYF.

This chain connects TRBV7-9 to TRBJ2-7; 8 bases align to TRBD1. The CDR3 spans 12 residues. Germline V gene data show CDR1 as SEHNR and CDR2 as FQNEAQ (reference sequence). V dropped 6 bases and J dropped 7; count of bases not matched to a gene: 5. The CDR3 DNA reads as TGTGCCAGCAGTGGACAGGGCCCTGAGCAGTACTTC. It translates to CASSGQGPEQYF. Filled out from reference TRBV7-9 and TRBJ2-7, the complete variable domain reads DTGVSQNPRHKITKRGQNVTFRCDPISEHNRLYWYRQTLGQGPEFLTYFQNEAQLEKSRLLSDRFSAERPKGSFSTLEIQRTEQGDSAMYLCASSGQGPEQYFGPGTRLTVT.

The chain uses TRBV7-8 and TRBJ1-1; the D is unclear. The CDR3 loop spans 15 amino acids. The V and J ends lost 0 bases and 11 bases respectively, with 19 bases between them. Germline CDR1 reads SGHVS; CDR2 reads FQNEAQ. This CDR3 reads CASSLAGTADTQAFF. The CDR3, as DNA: TGTGCCAGCAGCTTAGCGGGAACAGCCGACACGCAGGCTTTCTTT.

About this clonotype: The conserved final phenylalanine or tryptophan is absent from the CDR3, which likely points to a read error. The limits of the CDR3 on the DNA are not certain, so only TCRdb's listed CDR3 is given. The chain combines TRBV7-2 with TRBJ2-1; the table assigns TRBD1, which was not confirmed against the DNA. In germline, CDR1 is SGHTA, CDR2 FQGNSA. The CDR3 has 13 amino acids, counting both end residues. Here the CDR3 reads CASSLTGGPESPL.

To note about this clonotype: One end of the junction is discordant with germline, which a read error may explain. CDR3 nucleotides: TGTGCCAGCAGCTTAGCGAGTAGCTACTCGGCCATCGTCTTT. Translation: CASSLASSYSAIVF. The chain recombines TRBV7-6 with TRBJ1-6; D gene unclear. The CDR3 is 14 residues long. Germline loops: CDR1 SGHVS, CDR2 FNYEAQ.

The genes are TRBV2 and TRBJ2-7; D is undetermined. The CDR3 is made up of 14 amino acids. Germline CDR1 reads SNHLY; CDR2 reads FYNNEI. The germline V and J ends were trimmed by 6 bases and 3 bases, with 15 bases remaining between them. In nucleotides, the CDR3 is TGTGCCAGCAGGGACGGCGGCACAGACTACGAGCAGTACTTC. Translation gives CASRDGGTDYEQYF.

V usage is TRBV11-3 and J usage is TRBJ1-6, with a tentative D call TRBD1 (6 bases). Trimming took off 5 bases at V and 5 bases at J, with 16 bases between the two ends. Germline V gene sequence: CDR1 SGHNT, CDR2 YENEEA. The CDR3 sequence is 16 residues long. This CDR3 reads CASSLPRTEHNSPLHF. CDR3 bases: TGTGCCAGCAGCCTACCGAGGACAGAACATAATTCACCCCTCCACTTT.

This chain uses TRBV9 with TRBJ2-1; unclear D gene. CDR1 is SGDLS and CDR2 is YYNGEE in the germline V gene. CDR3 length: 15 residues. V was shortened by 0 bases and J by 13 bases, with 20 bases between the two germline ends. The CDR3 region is CASSVGTGGSQPQFF. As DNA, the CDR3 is TGTGCCAGCAGCGTAGGGACCGGCGGAAGTCAGCCCCAGTTCTTC. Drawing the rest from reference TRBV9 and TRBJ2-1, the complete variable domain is DSGVTQTPKHLITATGQRVTLRCSPRSGDLSVYWYQQSLDQGLQFLIQYYNGEERAKGNILERFSAQQFPDLHSELNLSSLELGDSALYFCASSVGTGGSQPQFFGPGTRLTVL.

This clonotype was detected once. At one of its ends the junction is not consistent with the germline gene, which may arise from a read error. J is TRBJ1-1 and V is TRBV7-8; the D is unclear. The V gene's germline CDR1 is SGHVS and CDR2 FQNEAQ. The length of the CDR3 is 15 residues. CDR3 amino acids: CASSFHLDGNAESFF. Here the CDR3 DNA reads TGTGCCAGCAGCTTTCATCTAGACGGGAACGCTGAATCTTTCTTT.

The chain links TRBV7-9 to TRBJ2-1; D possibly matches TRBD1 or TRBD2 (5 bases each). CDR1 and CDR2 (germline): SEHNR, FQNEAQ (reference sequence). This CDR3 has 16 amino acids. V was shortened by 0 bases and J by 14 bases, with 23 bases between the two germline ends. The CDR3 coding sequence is TGTGCCAGCAGCTTAGCGGGTAGCTACGGGGCCAACGTGAAGTTCTTC. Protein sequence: CASSLAGSYGANVKFF.

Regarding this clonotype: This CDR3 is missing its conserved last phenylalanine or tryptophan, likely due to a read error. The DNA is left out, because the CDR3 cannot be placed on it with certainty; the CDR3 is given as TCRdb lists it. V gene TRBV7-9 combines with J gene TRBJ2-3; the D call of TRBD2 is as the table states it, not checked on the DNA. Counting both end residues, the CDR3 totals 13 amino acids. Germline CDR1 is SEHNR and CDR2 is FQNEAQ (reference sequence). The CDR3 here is CASSFKRSGTSGM.

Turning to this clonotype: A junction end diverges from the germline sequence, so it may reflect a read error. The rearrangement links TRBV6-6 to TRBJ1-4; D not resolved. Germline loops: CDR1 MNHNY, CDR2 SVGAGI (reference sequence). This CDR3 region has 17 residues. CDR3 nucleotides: TGTGCCATCACCGAGTCTTCAGGAGAACAAATTAATGAAAAACTGTTTTTC. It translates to CAITESSGEQINEKLFF.

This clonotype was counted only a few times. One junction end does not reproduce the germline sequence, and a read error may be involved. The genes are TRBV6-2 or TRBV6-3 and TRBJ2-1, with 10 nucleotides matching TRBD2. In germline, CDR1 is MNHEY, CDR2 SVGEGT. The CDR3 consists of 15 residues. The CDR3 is CASNIAGGSYNEQFF. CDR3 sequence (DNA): TGTGCCAGCAACATAGCGGGGGGATCCTACAATGAGCAGTTTTTC.

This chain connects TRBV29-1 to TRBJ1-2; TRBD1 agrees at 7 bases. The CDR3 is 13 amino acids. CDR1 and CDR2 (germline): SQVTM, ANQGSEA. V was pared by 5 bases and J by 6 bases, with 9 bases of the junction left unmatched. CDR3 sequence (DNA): TGCAGCGTTCCTCCGACAGGGACCGATGGCTACACCTTC. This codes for CSVPPTGTDGYTF.

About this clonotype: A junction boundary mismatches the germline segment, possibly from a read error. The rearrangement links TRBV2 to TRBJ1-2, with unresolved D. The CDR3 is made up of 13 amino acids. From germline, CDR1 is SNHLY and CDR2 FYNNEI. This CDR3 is CASSQGLAGRYSF. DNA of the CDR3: TGCGCCAGCAGCCAAGGGCTTGCAGGTAGGTACTCCTTT.

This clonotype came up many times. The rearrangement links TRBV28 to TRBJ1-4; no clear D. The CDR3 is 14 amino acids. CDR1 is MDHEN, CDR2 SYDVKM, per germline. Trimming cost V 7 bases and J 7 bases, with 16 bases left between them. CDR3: CASTTPGLGEKLFF. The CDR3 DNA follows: TGTGCCAGCACTACCCCGGGGTTGGGTGAAAAACTGTTTTTT.

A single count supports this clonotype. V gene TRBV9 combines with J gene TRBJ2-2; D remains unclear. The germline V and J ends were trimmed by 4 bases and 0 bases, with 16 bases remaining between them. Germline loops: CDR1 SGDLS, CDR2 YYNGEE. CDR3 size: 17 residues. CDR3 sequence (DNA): TGTGCCAGCAGCCACGGTCCCGATAGGCCGAACACCGGGGAGCTGTTTTTT. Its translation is CASSHGPDRPNTGELFF.

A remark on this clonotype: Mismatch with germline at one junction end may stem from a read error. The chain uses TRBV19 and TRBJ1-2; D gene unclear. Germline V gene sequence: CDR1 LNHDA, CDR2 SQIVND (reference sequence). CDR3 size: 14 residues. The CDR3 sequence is CASSIARGNYGYTF. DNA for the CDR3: TGTGCCAGTAGTATAGCTCGGGGAAACTATGGTTACACCTTC.

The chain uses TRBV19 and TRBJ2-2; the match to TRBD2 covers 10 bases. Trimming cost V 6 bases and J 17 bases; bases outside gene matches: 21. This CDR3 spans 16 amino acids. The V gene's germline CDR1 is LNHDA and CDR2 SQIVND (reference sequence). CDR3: CASSGRLAGFYEQFFF. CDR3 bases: TGTGCCAGTAGCGGGAGACTAGCGGGCTTCTACGAGCAGTTCTTTTTT.

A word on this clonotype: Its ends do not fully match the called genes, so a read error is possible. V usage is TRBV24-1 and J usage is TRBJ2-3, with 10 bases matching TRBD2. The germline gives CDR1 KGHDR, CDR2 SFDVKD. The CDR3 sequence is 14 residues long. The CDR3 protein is CATGSSGGSDAQFF. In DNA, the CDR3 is TGTGCCACCGGGTCTAGCGGGGGTAGCGATGCGCAGTTTTTT.

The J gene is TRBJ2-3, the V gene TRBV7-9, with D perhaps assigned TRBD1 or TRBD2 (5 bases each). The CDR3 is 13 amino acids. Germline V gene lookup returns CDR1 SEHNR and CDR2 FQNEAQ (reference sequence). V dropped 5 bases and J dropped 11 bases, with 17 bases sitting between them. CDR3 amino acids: CASSPGTSGRQYF. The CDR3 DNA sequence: TGTGCCAGCAGCCCCGGGACCAGCGGTAGGCAGTATTTT.

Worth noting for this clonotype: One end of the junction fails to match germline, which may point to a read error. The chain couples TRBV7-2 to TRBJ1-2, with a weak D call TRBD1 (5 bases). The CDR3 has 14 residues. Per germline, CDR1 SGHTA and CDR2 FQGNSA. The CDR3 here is CASGDAGLPDGYNF. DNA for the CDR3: TGTGCCAGCGGGGACGCGGGCTTGCCCGATGGCTACAACTTC.

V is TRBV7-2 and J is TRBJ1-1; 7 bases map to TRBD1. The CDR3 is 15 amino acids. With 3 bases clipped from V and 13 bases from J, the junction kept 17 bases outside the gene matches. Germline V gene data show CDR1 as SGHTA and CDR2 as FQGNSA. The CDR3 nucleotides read TGTGCCAGCAGCTTCGGACAGGCAGCGGAAAAACTGTTTTTCTTT. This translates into CASSFGQAAEKLFFF. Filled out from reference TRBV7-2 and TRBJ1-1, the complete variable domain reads GAGVSQSPSNKVTEKGKDVELRCDPISGHTALYWYRQSLGQGLEFLIYFQGNSAPDKSGLPSDRFSAERTGGSVSTLTIQRTQQEDSAVYLCASSFGQAAEKLFFFGQGTRLTVV.

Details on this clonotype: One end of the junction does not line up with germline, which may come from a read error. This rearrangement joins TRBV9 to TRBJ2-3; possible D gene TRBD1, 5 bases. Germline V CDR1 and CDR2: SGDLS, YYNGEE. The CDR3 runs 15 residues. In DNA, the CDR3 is TGCGCCAGCAGCCGGGCTGGGGCCACAGGAGATTTGCAGTATTTT. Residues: CASSRAGATGDLQYF. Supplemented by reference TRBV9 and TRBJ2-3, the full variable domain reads DSGVTQTPKHLITATGQRVTLRCSPRSGDLSVYWYQQSLDQGLQFLIQYYNGEERAKGNILERFSAQQFPDLHSELNLSSLELGDSALYFCASSRAGATGDLQYFGPGTRLTVL.

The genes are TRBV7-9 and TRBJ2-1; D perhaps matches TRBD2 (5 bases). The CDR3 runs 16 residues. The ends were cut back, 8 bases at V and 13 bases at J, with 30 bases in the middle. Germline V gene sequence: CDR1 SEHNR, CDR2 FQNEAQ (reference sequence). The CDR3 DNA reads TGTGCCAGCCTCCGGGAATGGCGCGCCGGGCGCCTACAACAGTTCTTC. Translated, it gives CASLREWRAGRLQQFF.

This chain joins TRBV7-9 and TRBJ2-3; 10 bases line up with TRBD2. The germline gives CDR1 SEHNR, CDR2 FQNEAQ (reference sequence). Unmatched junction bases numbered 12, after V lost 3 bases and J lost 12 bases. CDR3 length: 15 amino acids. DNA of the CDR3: TGTGCCAGCAGCTTTAAAAGAAGCGGGGGGGGCGATCAGTATTTT. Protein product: CASSFKRSGGGDQYF.

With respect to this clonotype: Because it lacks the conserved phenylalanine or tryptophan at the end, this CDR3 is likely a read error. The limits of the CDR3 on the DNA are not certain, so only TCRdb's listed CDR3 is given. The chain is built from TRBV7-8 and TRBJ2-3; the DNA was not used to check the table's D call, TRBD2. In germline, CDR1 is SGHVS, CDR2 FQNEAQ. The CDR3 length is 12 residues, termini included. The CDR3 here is CASSLAGGTESL.

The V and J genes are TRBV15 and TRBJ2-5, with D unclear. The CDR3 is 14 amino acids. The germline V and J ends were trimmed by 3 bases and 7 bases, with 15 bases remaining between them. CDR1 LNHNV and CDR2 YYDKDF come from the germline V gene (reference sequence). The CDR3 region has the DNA TGTGCCACCAGCAGGGGCTCCATACCCGGGACCCAGTACTTC. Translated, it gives CATSRGSIPGTQYF.

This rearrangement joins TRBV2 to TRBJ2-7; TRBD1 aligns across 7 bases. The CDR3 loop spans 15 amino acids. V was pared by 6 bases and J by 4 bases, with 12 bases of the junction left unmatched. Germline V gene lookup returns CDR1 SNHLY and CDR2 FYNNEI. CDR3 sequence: CASSDRQGDTYEQYF. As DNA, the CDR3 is TGTGCCAGCAGCGATAGACAGGGCGATACGTACGAGCAGTACTTC. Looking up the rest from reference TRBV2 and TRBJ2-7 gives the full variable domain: EPEVTQTPSHQVTQMGQEVILRCVPISNHLYFYWYRQILGQKVEFLVSFYNNEISEKSEIFDDQFSVERPDGSNFTLKIRSTKLEDSAMYFCASSDRQGDTYEQYFGPGTRLTVT.

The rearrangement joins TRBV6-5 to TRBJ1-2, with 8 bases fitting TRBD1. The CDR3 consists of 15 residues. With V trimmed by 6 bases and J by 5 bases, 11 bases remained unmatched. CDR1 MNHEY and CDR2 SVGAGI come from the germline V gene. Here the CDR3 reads CASSPGGGQVYGYTF. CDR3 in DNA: TGTGCCAGCAGCCCTGGAGGGGGACAGGTTTATGGCTACACCTTC.

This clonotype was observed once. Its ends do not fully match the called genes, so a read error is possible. The CDR3 is CASGVGGRDTRYF. The CDR3 DNA reads as TGTGCCAGCGGGGTCGGGGGAAGAGATACGCGGTATTTT. The chain recombines TRBV7-9 with TRBJ2-3; maybe TRBD2 (6 bases). Per the germline V gene, CDR1 is SEHNR and CDR2 is FQNEAQ (reference sequence). The CDR3 sequence is 13 residues long.

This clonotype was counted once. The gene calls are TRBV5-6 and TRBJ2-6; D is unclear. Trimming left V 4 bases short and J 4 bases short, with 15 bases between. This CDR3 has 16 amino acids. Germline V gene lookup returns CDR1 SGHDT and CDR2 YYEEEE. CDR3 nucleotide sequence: TGTGCCAGCAGCCCCGTTGACGGCTACGGGGCCAACGTCCTGACTTTC. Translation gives CASSPVDGYGANVLTF.